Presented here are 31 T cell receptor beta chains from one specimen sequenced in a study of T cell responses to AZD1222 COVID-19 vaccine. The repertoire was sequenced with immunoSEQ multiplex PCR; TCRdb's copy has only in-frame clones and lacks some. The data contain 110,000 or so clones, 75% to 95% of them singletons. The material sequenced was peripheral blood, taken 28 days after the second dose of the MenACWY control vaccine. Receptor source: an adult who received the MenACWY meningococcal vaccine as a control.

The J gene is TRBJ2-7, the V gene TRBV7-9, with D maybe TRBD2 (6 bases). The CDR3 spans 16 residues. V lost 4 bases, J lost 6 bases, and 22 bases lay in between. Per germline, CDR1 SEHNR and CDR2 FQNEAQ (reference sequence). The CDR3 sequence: CASSSGGGGAFGEQYF. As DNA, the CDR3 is TGTGCCAGCAGCTCCGGAGGAGGCGGGGCCTTTGGCGAGCAGTACTTC.

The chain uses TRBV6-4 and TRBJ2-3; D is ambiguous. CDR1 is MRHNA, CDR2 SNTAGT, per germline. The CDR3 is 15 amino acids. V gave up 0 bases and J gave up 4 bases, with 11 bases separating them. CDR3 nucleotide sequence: TGTGCCAGCAGTGACTCGATTGGCCACCCAGATACGCAGTATTTT. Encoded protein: CASSDSIGHPDTQYF.

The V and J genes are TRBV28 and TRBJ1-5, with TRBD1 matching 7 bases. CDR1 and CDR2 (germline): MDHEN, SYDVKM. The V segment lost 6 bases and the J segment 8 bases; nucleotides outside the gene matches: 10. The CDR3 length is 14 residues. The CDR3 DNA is TGTGCCAGCAGATCTGGGACAGCTCTTAAGCCCCAGCATTTT. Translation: CASRSGTALKPQHF.

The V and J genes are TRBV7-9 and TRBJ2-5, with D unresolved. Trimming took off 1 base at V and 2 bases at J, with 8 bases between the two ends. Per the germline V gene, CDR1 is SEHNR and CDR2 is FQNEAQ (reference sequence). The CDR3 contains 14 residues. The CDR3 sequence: CASSLEFSQETQYF. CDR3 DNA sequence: TGTGCCAGCAGCTTAGAGTTCAGTCAAGAGACCCAGTACTTC.

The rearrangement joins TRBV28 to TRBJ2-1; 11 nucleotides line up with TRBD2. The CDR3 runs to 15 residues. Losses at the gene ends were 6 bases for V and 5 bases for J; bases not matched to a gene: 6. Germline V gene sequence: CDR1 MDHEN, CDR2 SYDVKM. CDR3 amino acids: CASREGLAVNNEQFF. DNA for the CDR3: TGTGCCAGCAGGGAGGGACTAGCGGTAAACAATGAGCAGTTCTTC.

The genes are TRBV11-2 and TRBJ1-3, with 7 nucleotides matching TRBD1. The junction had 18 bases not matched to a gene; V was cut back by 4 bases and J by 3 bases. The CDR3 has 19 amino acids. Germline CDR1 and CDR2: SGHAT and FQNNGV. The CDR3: CASSSTRGPQGGHGNTIYF. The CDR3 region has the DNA TGTGCCAGCAGCTCGACGAGGGGCCCTCAGGGGGGGCATGGAAACACCATATATTTT. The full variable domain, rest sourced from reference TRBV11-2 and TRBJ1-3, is EAGVAQSPRYKIIEKRQSVAFWCNPISGHATLYWYQQILGQGPKLLIQFQNNGVVDDSQLPKDRFSAERLKGVDSTLKIQPAKLEDSAVYLCASSSTRGPQGGHGNTIYFGEGSWLTVV.

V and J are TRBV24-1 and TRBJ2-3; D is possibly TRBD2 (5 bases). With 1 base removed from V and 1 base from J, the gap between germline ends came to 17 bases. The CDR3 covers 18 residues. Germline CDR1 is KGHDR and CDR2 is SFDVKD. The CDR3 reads CATSDFSTGVLGTDTQYF. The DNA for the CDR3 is TGTGCCACCAGTGATTTCAGTACCGGGGTTTTGGGCACAGATACGCAGTATTTT.

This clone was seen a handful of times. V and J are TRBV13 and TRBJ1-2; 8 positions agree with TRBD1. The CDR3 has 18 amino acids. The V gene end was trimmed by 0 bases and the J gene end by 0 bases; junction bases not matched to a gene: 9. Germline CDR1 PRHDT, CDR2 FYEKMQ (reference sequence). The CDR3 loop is CASSLGWSGQDSNYGYTF. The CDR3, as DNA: TGTGCCAGCAGCTTAGGTTGGTCGGGACAGGATTCTAACTATGGCTACACCTTC.

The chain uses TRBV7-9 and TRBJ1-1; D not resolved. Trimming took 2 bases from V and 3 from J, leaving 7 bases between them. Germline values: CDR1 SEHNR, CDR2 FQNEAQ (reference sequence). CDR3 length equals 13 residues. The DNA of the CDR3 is TGTGCCAGCAGCTTAACCGAGGACACTGAAGCTTTCTTT. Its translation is CASSLTEDTEAFF.

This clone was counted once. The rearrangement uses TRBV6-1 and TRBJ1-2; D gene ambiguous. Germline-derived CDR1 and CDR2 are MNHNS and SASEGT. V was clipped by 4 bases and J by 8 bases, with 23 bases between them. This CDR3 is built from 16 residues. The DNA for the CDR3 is TGTGCCAGCAGTGCCACAAAGGGAGTCGGAAAGGGCGGCTACACCTTC. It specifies CASSATKGVGKGGYTF.

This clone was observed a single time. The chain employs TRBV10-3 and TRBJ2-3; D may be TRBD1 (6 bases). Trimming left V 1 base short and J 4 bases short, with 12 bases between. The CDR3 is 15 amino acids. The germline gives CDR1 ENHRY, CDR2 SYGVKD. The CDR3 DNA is TGTGCCATCAGTGAGTTAATCGACAGGCCAGATACGCAGTATTTT. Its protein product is CAISELIDRPDTQYF.

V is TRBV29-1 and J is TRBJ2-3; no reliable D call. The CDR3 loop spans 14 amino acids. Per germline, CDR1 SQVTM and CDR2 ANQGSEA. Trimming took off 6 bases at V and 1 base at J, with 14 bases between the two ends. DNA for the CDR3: TGCAGCGTGGTGGAAAATCCTGGCACAGATACGCAGTATTTT. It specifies CSVVENPGTDTQYF.

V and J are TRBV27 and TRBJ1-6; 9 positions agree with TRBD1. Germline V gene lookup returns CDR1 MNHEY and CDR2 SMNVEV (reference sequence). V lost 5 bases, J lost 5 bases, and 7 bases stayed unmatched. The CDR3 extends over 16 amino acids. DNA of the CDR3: TGTGCCAGCAGTACCACAGGGGGCGGCCATAATTCACCCCTCCACTTT. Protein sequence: CASSTTGGGHNSPLHF.

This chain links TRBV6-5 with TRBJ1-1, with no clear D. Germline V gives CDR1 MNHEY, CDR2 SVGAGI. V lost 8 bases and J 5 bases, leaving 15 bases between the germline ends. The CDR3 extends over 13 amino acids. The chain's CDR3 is CASSEESGTEAFF. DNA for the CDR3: TGTGCCAGCTCCGAAGAGAGTGGTACTGAAGCTTTCTTT.

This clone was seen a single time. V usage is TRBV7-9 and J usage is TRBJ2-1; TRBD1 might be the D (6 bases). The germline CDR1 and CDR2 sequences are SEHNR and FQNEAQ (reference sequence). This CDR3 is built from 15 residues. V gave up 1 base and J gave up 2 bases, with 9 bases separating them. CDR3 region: CASSLVPGAYNEQFF. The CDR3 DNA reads TGTGCCAGCAGCTTAGTGCCAGGGGCCTACAATGAGCAGTTCTTC.

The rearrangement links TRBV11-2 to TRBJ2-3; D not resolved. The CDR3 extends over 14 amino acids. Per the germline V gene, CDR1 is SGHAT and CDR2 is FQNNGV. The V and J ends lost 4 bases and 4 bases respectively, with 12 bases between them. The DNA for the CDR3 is TGTGCCAGCAGCTCATACTCTTCTGCAGATACGCAGTATTTT. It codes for CASSSYSSADTQYF. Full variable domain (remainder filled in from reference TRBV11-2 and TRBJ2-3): EAGVAQSPRYKIIEKRQSVAFWCNPISGHATLYWYQQILGQGPKLLIQFQNNGVVDDSQLPKDRFSAERLKGVDSTLKIQPAKLEDSAVYLCASSSYSSADTQYFGPGTRLTVL.

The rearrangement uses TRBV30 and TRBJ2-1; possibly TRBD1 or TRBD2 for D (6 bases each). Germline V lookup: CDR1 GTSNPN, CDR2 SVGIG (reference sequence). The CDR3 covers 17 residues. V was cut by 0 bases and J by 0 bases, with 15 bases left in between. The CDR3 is CAWSVLGRGGSYNEQFF. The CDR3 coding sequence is TGTGCCTGGAGTGTACTGGGCAGGGGAGGCTCCTACAATGAGCAGTTCTTC.

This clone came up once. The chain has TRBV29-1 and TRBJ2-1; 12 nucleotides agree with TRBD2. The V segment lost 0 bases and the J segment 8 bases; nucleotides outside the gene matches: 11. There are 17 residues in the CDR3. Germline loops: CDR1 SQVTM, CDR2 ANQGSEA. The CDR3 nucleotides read TGCAGCGTTGAAGACACTGGAGTGGGACTAGCGGGCGATGAGCAGTTCTTC. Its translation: CSVEDTGVGLAGDEQFF.

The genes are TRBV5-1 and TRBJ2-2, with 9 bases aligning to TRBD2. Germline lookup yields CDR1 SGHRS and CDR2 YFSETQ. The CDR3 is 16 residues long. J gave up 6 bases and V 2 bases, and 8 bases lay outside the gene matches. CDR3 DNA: TGCGCCAGCAGCTTCGCGGGGGGGCCATCCGCCGGGGAGCTGTTTTTT. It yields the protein CASSFAGGPSAGELFF.

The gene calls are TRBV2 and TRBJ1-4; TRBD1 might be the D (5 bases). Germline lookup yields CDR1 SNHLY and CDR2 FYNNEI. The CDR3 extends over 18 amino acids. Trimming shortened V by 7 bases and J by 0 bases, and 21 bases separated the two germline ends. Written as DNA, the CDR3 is TGTGCCAGCATCCGGATTAGGGGTGGATCTTCAACTAATGAAAAACTGTTTTTT. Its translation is CASIRIRGGSSTNEKLFF. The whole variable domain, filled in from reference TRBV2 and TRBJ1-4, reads EPEVTQTPSHQVTQMGQEVILRCVPISNHLYFYWYRQILGQKVEFLVSFYNNEISEKSEIFDDQFSVERPDGSNFTLKIRSTKLEDSAMYFCASIRIRGGSSTNEKLFFGSGTQLSVL.

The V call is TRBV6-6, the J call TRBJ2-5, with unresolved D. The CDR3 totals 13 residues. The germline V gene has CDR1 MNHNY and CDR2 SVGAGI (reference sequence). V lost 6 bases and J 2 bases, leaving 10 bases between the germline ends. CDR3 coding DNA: TGTGCCAGCAGAAAACAGACACAAGAGACCCAGTACTTC. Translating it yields CASRKQTQETQYF.

CDR3 amino acids: CASSPGDADTQYF. The CDR3 DNA follows: TGTGCCAGTAGTCCAGGGGACGCAGATACGCAGTATTTT. The chain carries TRBV19 and TRBJ2-3, with D possibly TRBD1 on 6 matching bases. This CDR3 contains 13 residues. V was cut by 5 bases and J by 4 bases, with 10 bases left in between. Germline V gene sequence: CDR1 LNHDA, CDR2 SQIVND (reference sequence).

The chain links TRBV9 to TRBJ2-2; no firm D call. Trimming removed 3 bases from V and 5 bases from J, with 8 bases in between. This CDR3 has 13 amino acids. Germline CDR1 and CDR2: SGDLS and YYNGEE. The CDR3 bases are TGTGCCAGCAGCGCCGACACAACCGGGGAGCTGTTTTTT. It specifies CASSADTTGELFF.

The DNA for the CDR3 is TGTGCCAGCAGTTTTGGTCGCCCTGAAGCTTTCTTT. Translating gives CASSFGRPEAFF. The V gene is TRBV12-3 or TRBV12-4, the J gene TRBJ1-1; D unclear. CDR3 size: 12 residues. V was clipped by 3 bases and J by 6 bases, with 8 bases between them.

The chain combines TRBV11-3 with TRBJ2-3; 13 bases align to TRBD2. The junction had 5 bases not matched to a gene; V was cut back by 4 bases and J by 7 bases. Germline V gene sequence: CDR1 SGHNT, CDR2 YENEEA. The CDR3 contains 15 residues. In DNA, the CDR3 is TGTGCCAGCAGCTCTGGGACTAGCGGGACTCATACGCAGTATTTT. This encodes CASSSGTSGTHTQYF. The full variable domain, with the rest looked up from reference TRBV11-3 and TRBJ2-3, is EAGVVQSPRYKIIEKKQPVAFWCNPISGHNTLYWYLQNLGQGPELLIRYENEEAVDDSQLPKDRFSAERLKGVDSTLKIQPAELGDSAVYLCASSSGTSGTHTQYFGPGTRLTVL.

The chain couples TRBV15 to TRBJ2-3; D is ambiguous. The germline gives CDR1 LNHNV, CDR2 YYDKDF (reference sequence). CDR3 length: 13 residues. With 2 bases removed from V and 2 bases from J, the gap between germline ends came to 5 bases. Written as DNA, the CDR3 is TGTGCCACCAGCAGACGGACCACAGATACGCAGTATTTT. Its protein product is CATSRRTTDTQYF.

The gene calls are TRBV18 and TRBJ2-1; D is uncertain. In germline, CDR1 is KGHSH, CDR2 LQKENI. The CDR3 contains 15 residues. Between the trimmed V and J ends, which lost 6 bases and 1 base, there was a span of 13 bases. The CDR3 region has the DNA TGTGCCAGCTCTCCGACCGCCTTGTCCTACAATGAGCAGTTCTTC. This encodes CASSPTALSYNEQFF.

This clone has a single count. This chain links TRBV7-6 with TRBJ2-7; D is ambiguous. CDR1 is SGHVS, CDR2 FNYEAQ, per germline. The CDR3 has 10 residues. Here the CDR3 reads CASSTLGLSV. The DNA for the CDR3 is TGTGCCAGCAGCACCCTCGGGCTCTCGGTC.

The CDR3 DNA follows: TGTGCCAGCAGCGACCAGACTAGCGGGAGGGCGTTCAATGAGCAGTTCTTC. It is translated as CASSDQTSGRAFNEQFF. The chain joins TRBV7-9 to TRBJ2-1; 14 bases are shared with TRBD2. The germline V gene encodes CDR1 SEHNR and CDR2 FQNEAQ (reference sequence). V lost 5 bases to trimming and J lost 6 bases; unmatched junction nucleotides: 9. The CDR3 is 17 amino acids.

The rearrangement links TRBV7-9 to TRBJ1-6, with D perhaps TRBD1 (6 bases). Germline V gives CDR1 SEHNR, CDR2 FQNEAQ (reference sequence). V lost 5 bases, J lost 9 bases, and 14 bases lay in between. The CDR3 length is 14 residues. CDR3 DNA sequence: TGTGCCAGCAGCGCACAGGGTACCGGTTCACCCCTCCACTTT. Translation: CASSAQGTGSPLHF.

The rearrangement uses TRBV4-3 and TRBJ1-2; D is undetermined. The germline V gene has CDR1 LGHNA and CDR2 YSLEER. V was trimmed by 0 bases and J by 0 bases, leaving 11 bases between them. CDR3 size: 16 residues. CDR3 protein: CASSQEPGLANYGYTF. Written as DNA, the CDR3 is TGCGCCAGCAGCCAAGAACCCGGACTAGCTAACTATGGCTACACCTTC.